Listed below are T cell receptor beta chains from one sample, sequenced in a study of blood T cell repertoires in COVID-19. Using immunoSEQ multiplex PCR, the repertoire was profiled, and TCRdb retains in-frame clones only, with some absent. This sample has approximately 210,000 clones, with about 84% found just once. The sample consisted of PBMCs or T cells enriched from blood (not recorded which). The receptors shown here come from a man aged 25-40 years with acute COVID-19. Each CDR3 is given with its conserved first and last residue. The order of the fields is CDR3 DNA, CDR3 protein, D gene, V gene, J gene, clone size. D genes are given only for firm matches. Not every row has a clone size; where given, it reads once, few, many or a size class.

DNA: TGTGCCAGCAGTATCTTACCTGAGACAGGGGGCTCAGCTTTCTTT; CDR3: CASSILPETGGSAFF; D: TRBD1; V: TRBV27; J: TRBJ1-1; size: NA
DNA: TGTGCCAGCAGCTTGCAGGGGGGCTACGGCAATCAGCCCCAGCATTTT; CDR3: CASSLQGGYGNQPQHF; D: TRBD1; V: TRBV5-5; J: TRBJ1-5; size: NA
DNA: TGTGCCAGCAGGCGGGGCGGAGGCTACACCTTC; CDR3: CASRRGGGYTF; D: NA; V: TRBV6-5; J: TRBJ1-2; size: NA
DNA: TGCGCCAGCAGTGGACCTCAGGAGGCGGGGGGGCAGAATGAGCAGTTCTTC; CDR3: CASSGPQEAGGQNEQFF; D: TRBD2; V: TRBV10-2; J: TRBJ2-1; size: NA
DNA: TGTGCCAGCAGTGACTCGACCTCCAGGTCGAACACCGGGGAGCTGTTTTTT; CDR3: CASSDSTSRSNTGELFF; D: NA; V: TRBV6-4; J: TRBJ2-2; size: NA
DNA: TGTGCCAGCAGCTCCATTCTACTTAATCAGCCCCAGCATTTT; CDR3: CASSSILLNQPQHF; D: NA; V: TRBV28; J: TRBJ1-5; size: NA
DNA: TGTGCCAGCAGTCCGCCGGCCTACGAGCAGTACTTC; CDR3: CASSPPAYEQYF; D: NA; V: TRBV6-5; J: TRBJ2-7; size: once
DNA: TGTGCCAGCAGTTCCTGGGGTAGCGGCACCGGGGAGCTGTTTTTT; CDR3: CASSSWGSGTGELFF; D: NA; V: TRBV27; J: TRBJ2-2; size: NA
DNA: TGTGCCAGCAGCTCCAGCTATGGCTACACCTTC; CDR3: CASSSSYGYTF; D: NA; V: TRBV7-9; J: TRBJ1-2; size: NA
DNA: TGTGCCAGCAGTCCCATACTACAGGGCAGTGGAGGATCACCCCTCCACTTT; CDR3: CASSPILQGSGGSPLHF; D: NA; V: TRBV28; J: TRBJ1-6; size: NA
DNA: TGTGCCTGGAGTCTCACGGGGTCACCCCTCCACTTT; CDR3: CAWSLTGSPLHF; D: NA; V: TRBV30; J: TRBJ1-6; size: NA
DNA: TGTGCCAGCAGCGTAGCTGTGGACACGGGTACCACCATATATTTT; CDR3: CASSVAVDTGTTIYF; D: NA; V: TRBV9; J: TRBJ1-3; size: NA
DNA: TGTGCCTGGAGTGTGAGGACAGGGGATGGCTACACCTTC; CDR3: CAWSVRTGDGYTF; D: TRBD1; V: TRBV30; J: TRBJ1-2; size: NA
DNA: TGTGCCAGCAGCCAAAGGGGGTGGATCGACTCACCCCTCCACTTT; CDR3: CASSQRGWIDSPLHF; D: NA; V: TRBV9; J: TRBJ1-6; size: NA
DNA: TGTGCCAGCAGTTTGTACGGGGGGGCCTTCTCGTACTTC; CDR3: CASSLYGGAFSYF; D: TRBD2; V: TRBV12-3/TRBV12-4; J: TRBJ2-5; size: NA
DNA: TGTGCCAGCAGCTCTGACGGGACGCCCGGGGGTGGCTACACCTTC; CDR3: CASSSDGTPGGGYTF; D: NA; V: TRBV5-4; J: TRBJ1-2; size: NA
DNA: TGTGCCAGCAGCTTCGGCCAGGGCAATATCAACACTGAAGCTTTCTTT; CDR3: CASSFGQGNINTEAFF; D: NA; V: TRBV7-9; J: TRBJ1-1; size: NA
DNA: TGTGCCAGCAGCGACAGCTCCTATAATTCACCCCTCCACTTT; CDR3: CASSDSSYNSPLHF; D: NA; V: TRBV28; J: TRBJ1-6; size: NA
DNA: TGTGCCAGCGGCCGGCAGGGGTTAACACCCCTCCACTTT; CDR3: CASGRQGLTPLHF; D: NA; V: TRBV7-3; J: TRBJ1-6; size: few
DNA: TGTGCCAGCAGCGAGACAGGGGGTAATTCACCCCTCCACTTT; CDR3: CASSETGGNSPLHF; D: TRBD1; V: TRBV7-3; J: TRBJ1-6; size: NA
DNA: TGCGCCAGCAGCTTGGACAGGGGAGGTGAGACCCAGTACTTC; CDR3: CASSLDRGGETQYF; D: NA; V: TRBV5-1; J: TRBJ2-5; size: NA
DNA: TGTGCCAGCAGCGTAGGCACCTCCAGCTCTGGAAACACCATATATTTT; CDR3: CASSVGTSSSGNTIYF; D: NA; V: TRBV9; J: TRBJ1-3; size: NA
DNA: TGTGCCAGCAGTCCCTTGAGGGGACTAGCGGGTAGCTCCTACAATGAGCAGTTCTTC; CDR3: CASSPLRGLAGSSYNEQFF; D: TRBD2; V: TRBV28; J: TRBJ2-1; size: NA
DNA: TGTGCCAGCAGCCAAGAGCGGGGGACAGGCTTCTCGCCCACTGAAGCTTTCTTT; CDR3: CASSQERGTGFSPTEAFF; D: TRBD1; V: TRBV3-1/TRBV3-2; J: TRBJ1-1; size: NA
DNA: TGTGCCAGCAGCCCGGACAGGCTGGGCTACACCTTC; CDR3: CASSPDRLGYTF; D: TRBD1; V: TRBV14; J: TRBJ1-2; size: NA
DNA: TGTGCCAGCAGCCAAAAAGGGGCGCGGCGGGGGGGCCTCGCAGATACGCAGTATTTT; CDR3: CASSQKGARRGGLADTQYF; D: TRBD2; V: TRBV3-1/TRBV3-2; J: TRBJ2-3; size: NA
DNA: TGTGCCAGCAGCGTATTACCGGGAACGACCTACAATGAGCAGTTCTTC; CDR3: CASSVLPGTTYNEQFF; D: NA; V: TRBV9; J: TRBJ2-1; size: NA
DNA: TGCGCCAGCAGCTTGACCCCCGCAGGGTTGAACTATGGCTACACCTTC; CDR3: CASSLTPAGLNYGYTF; D: NA; V: TRBV5-1; J: TRBJ1-2; size: once
DNA: TGTGCCAGCAGCCCAACAGGGGGTGACTCACCCCTCCACTTT; CDR3: CASSPTGGDSPLHF; D: TRBD1; V: TRBV11-3; J: TRBJ1-6; size: NA